The next 9 T cell receptor beta chains were all read from a single sample in a study of blood T cell repertoires in COVID-19. Profiling relied on immunoSEQ multiplex PCR, and the TCRdb table lists in-frame clones only, not all of them. In the table there are roughly 92,000 clones, approximately 89% of which are singletons. The sample was peripheral blood. The receptors here all came from a man aged 45-65 years with acute or convalescent COVID-19.

The gene calls are TRBV6-6 and TRBJ1-2, with a weak D call TRBD1 (5 bases). Germline CDR1 reads MNHNY; CDR2 reads SVGAGI (reference sequence). V gave up 6 bases and J gave up 3 bases, with 14 bases separating them. CDR3 length: 14 amino acids. Here the CDR3 reads CASRRQNYDYGYTF. The CDR3 bases are TGTGCCAGCAGACGACAGAACTATGACTATGGCTACACCTTC.

The genes are TRBV20-1 and TRBJ1-4; 9 bases are shared with TRBD1. The CDR3 is 15 amino acids. V gave up 3 bases and J gave up 10 bases; unmatched junction bases: 12. Germline CDR1 and CDR2: DFQATT and SNEGSKA (reference sequence). The CDR3 DNA reads as TGCAGTGCTAGTCCTCGGGACAGGGCCCTTGGAAAACTGTTTTTT. Its translation: CSASPRDRALGKLFF.

This chain joins TRBV5-4 and TRBJ2-2, with 7 bases matching TRBD2. This CDR3 has 14 amino acids. Germline CDR1 SGHNT, CDR2 YYREEE (reference sequence). Unmatched junction bases numbered 4, after V lost 2 bases and J lost 6 bases. In DNA, the CDR3 is TGTGCCAGCAGCTTACGGGAGGTTTCCGGGGAGCTGTTTTTT. Translated: CASSLREVSGELFF.

The genes are TRBV29-1 and TRBJ2-7, with D perhaps matching TRBD1 (5 bases). Trimming pared 2 bases from V and 4 bases from J, leaving 9 bases between. The CDR3 is 12 residues long. Germline V gene lookup returns CDR1 SQVTM and CDR2 ANQGSEA. The CDR3, as DNA: TGCAGCGTTGAAACCCAGGGTTACGAGCAGTACTTC. Protein product: CSVETQGYEQYF.

The CDR3 region has the DNA TGTGCCAGCAGTTACCGCGGGACAGGGATCCACGAGCAGTACTTC. As protein: CASSYRGTGIHEQYF. The V call is TRBV6-7, the J call TRBJ2-7; 9 bases map to TRBD1. TRBV6-7 is labeled an ORF, and its function is uncertain. The junction had 7 bases not matched to a gene; V was cut back by 2 bases and J by 5 bases. The CDR3 consists of 15 residues.

This chain connects TRBV19 to TRBJ2-1; D perhaps matches TRBD2 (6 bases). Per the germline V gene, CDR1 is LNHDA and CDR2 is SQIVND (reference sequence). The CDR3 runs 14 residues. V was cut by 3 bases and J by 5 bases, with 11 bases left in between. CDR3 in DNA: TGTGCCAGTAGTATGACGGGAGCAAACAATGAGCAGTTCTTC. Translated, it gives CASSMTGANNEQFF.

The chain has TRBV5-1 and TRBJ1-5, with D possibly matching TRBD1 (5 bases). V lost 3 bases, J lost 5 bases, and 12 bases lay in between. Germline V lookup: CDR1 SGHRS, CDR2 YFSETQ. CDR3 length equals 14 residues. CDR3: CASSWDGGDQPQHF. The CDR3 nucleotides read TGCGCCAGCAGCTGGGACGGGGGAGATCAGCCCCAGCATTTT.

This clone was seen only a few times. The rearrangement links TRBV19 to TRBJ2-2, with 11 bases fitting TRBD2. The V segment lost 6 bases and the J segment 8 bases; nucleotides outside the gene matches: 23. Per germline, CDR1 LNHDA and CDR2 SQIVND (reference sequence). The CDR3 runs 20 residues. The CDR3 loop reads CASSSVLRGTSGPREGELFF. The CDR3 DNA is TGTGCCAGTAGCTCGGTTCTTCGGGGGACTAGCGGCCCCAGGGAGGGGGAGCTGTTTTTT.

The genes are TRBV2 and TRBJ1-1; weak D call: TRBD1 (6 bases). The germline gives CDR1 SNHLY, CDR2 FYNNEI. This CDR3 has 10 amino acids. Trimming stripped 10 bases from V and 10 bases from J, with 13 bases between. CDR3 coding DNA: TGTGCCATCAGGGGAGGGGGAGCTTTCTTT. This encodes CAIRGGGAFF.